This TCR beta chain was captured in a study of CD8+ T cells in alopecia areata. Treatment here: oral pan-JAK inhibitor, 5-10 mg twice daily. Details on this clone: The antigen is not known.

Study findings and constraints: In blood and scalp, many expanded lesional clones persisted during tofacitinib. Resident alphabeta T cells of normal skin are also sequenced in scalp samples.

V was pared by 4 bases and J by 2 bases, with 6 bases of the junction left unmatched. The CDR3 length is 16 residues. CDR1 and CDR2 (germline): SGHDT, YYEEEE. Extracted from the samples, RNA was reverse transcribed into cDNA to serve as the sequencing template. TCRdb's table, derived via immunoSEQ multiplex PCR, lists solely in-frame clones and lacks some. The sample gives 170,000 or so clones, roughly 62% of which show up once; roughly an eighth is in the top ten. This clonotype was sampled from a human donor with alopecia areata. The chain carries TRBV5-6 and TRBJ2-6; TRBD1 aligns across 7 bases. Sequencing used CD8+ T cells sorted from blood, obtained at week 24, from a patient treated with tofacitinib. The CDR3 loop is CASSPTGTAGANVLTF. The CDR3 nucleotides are TGTGCCAGCAGCCCCACCGGGACAGCTGGGGCCAACGTCCTGACTTTC.